The present T cell receptor beta chain was sequenced within a study of PD-1 blockade in classical Hodgkin lymphoma. Whole-study findings and limits: Lower baseline TCR diversity was reported for newly diagnosed patients than for healthy donors. Still unresolved is the cause of the repertoire differences, which may be disease activity or prior therapy.

Indicated time point: newly diagnosed, previously untreated cHL patient sample. Magnetic negative selection served to purify CD4+ T cells out of PBMCs that had been thawed. Comparison relied on PBMCs that came from newly diagnosed, untreated classical Hodgkin lymphoma. Losses at the gene ends were 6 bases for V and 5 bases for J; bases not matched to a gene: 5. The CDR3 sequence is 14 residues long. Germline CDR1 reads SNHLY; CDR2 reads FYNNEI. Using immunoSEQ multiplex PCR, the repertoire was profiled, and TCRdb retains in-frame clones only, with some absent. This table has about 15,000 clones, about 86% appearing once. Comments on this clone: Its cognate antigen is unknown.

The rearrangement links TRBV2 to TRBJ1-5, with 9 bases matching TRBD1. The source of this sequence is a human donor with classical Hodgkin lymphoma. The sequenced sample consisted of CD4+ T cells from blood. The CDR3 region has the DNA TGTGCCAGCAGAGGGACAGGGAGCCATCAGCCCCAGCATTTT. It translates to CASRGTGSHQPQHF.